This T cell receptor (beta chain) was sequenced for a study of shared clonotypes between healthy human individuals. In the study overall: Those who served as donors were a couple of women and three men between the ages of 18 and 49. Per donor, CD8 memory used one plate, CD8 naive used two, CD4 memory used three and CD4 naive used three.

As to this clone: The antigen is not known.

Here immunoSEQ multiplex PCR was the method, and the copy in TCRdb shows in-frame clones only, minus some. This table holds about 2.3 million clones, just over 90% found once. Trimming at V came to 5 bases and at J to 8 bases, leaving 5 bases not matched to a gene. Germline assignment: CDR1 SGHRS and CDR2 YFSETQ. The length of the CDR3 is 14 residues. General study findings and limits: Blood was the sole source, and tissue repertoires probably differ. The authors expected sequencing depth to affect clonotype sharing among donors.

The sequence derives from a man aged 18 to 29 in good health. Some clones in this sample may be carry-over from other donors' samples. The rearrangement uses TRBV5-1 and TRBJ2-1; the match to TRBD2 covers 12 bases. The sample comprised naive CD4+ T cells from PBMCs. Indicated subset: CD45RA+ positively selected. DNA of the CDR3: TGCGCCAGCAGGCGACTAGCGGGAGTCCATGAGCAGTTCTTC. Its protein product is CASRRLAGVHEQFF.